This T cell receptor beta chain is from a study of blood T cell repertoires in COVID-19. Sequencing used immunoSEQ multiplex PCR; TCRdb keeps in-frame clones, though not all of them. The sample holds roughly 120,000 clones, 92% seen once. This clone was counted a single time. J gave up 1 base and V 3 bases, and 4 bases lay outside the gene matches. This CDR3 spans 16 amino acids. Germline V gene sequence: CDR1 LGHNA, CDR2 YNFKEQ. The sequenced sample consisted of peripheral blood. The rearrangement links TRBV4-2 to TRBJ2-4, with 9 nucleotides matching TRBD2. The TCR originated in a man in his fifties or sixties with COVID-19, enrolled during active disease. The CDR3 reads CASSQPAGGAKNIQYF. In DNA, the CDR3 is TGTGCCAGCAGCCAGCCCGCGGGGGGGGCCAAAAACATTCAGTACTTC.